This is a list of T cell receptor beta chains from one sample in a study of OX40 agonist ivuxolimab in advanced cancers. Produced via immunoSEQ multiplex PCR; TCRdb's table is partial and in-frame only. Seen here are about 60,000 clones, approximately 86% observed once, and the top ten hold under 4.5%. Source: CD4+ or CD8+ T cells sorted from blood, taken in a trial of the OX40 agonist ivuxolimab. The receptors were sampled from an adult with an advanced solid tumor such as melanoma, head and neck, liver or kidney cancer. Each CDR3 is given with its conserved first and last residue. D genes are given only for firm matches. Some rows have no size entry. The others give once, few or many, or a class for an expanded clone.

NA NA TRBJ1-2 TRBV9 CASSVNYGYTF TGTGCCAGCAGCGTAAACTATGGCTACACCTTC
NA NA TRBJ2-2 TRBV5-5 CASSLGPTGELFF TGTGCCAGCAGCCTGGGACCGACCGGGGAGCTGTTTTTT
NA NA TRBJ1-4 TRBV5-8 CASSPRLEKLFF TGTGCCAGCAGCCCCCGCCTGGAAAAACTGTTTTTT
once TRBD1 TRBJ1-1 TRBV7-9 CASSPGQGTEAFF TGTGCCAGCAGTCCCGGACAGGGCACTGAAGCTTTCTTT
NA NA TRBJ1-6 TRBV4-2 CASSQSRISPLHF TGTGCCAGCAGCCAATCCAGAATTTCCCCCCTCCACTTT
NA NA TRBJ1-2 TRBV19 CASKGSGIYGYTF TGTGCCAGTAAGGGATCCGGGATATATGGCTACACCTTC
once TRBD1 TRBJ2-1 TRBV5-1 CASSVRTGDNEQFF TGCGCCAGCAGCGTTCGGACAGGGGACAATGAGCAGTTCTTC
few NA TRBJ2-7 TRBV6-1 CASMGLPYEQYF TGTGCCAGCATGGGACTCCCCTACGAGCAGTACTTC
NA NA TRBJ1-6 TRBV6-1 CASSDLTGNSYYNSPLHF TGTGCCAGCAGTGACCTAACGGGGAACTCCTATTATAATTCACCCCTCCACTTT
NA NA TRBJ2-1 TRBV11-3 CASSLRDEQFF TGTGCCAGCAGTCTTCGTGATGAGCAGTTCTTC
NA NA TRBJ2-5 TRBV7-2 CASSPEGGGRETQYF TGTGCCAGCAGCCCCGAGGGAGGGGGGAGAGAGACCCAGTACTTC
NA TRBD1 TRBJ2-4 TRBV19 CASSINRGENIQYF TGTGCCAGTAGTATAAACAGGGGAGAAAACATTCAGTACTTC
NA TRBD1 TRBJ1-2 TRBV9 CASSPQGTGHRGYTF TGTGCCAGCAGCCCGCAAGGGACAGGGCATCGTGGCTACACCTTC
once NA TRBJ1-2 TRBV15 CATSIGEQGSYGYTF TGTGCCACCAGCATTGGGGAACAGGGCAGCTATGGCTACACCTTC